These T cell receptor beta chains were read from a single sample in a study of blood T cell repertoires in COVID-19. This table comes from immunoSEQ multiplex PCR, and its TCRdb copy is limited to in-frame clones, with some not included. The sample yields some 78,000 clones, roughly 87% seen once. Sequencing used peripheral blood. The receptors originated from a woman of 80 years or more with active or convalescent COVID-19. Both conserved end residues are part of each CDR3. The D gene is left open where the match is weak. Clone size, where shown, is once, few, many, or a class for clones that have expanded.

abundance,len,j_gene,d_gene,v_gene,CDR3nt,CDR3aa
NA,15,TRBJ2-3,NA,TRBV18,TGTGCCAGCTCATCATCAGCGGGTAGCACAGATACGCAGTATTTT,CASSSSAGSTDTQYF
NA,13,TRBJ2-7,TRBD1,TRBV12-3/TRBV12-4,TGTGCCAGCAGTTTATATAGGGACAGTGAGCAGTACTTC,CASSLYRDSEQYF
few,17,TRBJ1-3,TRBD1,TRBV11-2,TGTGCCAGCAGCTCACTACAGGGGGCAAGCTCTGGAAACACCATATATTTT,CASSSLQGASSGNTIYF
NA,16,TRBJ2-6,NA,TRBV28,TGTGCCAGCAGTTTGTCGGTTAGCTCTGGGGCCAACGTCCTGACTTTC,CASSLSVSSGANVLTF
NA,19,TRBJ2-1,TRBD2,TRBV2,TGTGCCAGCAGTAAACCGCTAGCGGGAGCGCTCCTCTCCTACAATGAGCAGTTCTTC,CASSKPLAGALLSYNEQFF
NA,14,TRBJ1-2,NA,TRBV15,TGTGCCACCAGCAGACCAGGGGATAACTATGGCTACACCTTC,CATSRPGDNYGYTF
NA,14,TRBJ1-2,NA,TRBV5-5,TGTGCCAGCAGCCCGGACCAGGGTCCTTATGGCTACACCTTC,CASSPDQGPYGYTF
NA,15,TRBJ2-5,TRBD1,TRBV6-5,TGTGCCAGCAGTACCCCGGGACAGGGATTAGAGACCCAGTACTTC,CASSTPGQGLETQYF
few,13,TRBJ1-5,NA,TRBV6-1,TGTGCCAGCATTCTAGACAGCAATCAGCCCCAGCATTTT,CASILDSNQPQHF
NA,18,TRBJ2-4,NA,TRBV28,TGTGCCAGCAGTTCCATGGCCCAACAGGGTTTAGCCAAAAACATTCAGTACTTC,CASSSMAQQGLAKNIQYF
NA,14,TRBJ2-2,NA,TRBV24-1,TGTGCCACCAGTGGCCAGGTGAACACCGGGGAGCTGTTTTTT,CATSGQVNTGELFF
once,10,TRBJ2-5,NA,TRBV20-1,TGCAGTGCTAGAGATAAGACCCAGTACTTC,CSARDKTQYF
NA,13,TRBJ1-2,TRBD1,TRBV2,TGTGCCAGCATGGGACAGGGGGTCTATGGCTACACCTTC,CASMGQGVYGYTF
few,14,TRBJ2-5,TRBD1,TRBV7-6,TGTGCCAGCAGCTCGGACAGGGGGTGGGAGACCCAGTACTTC,CASSSDRGWETQYF
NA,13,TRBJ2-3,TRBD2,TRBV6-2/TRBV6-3,TGTGCCAGCAGTTGGGGGGGGGCAGATACGCAGTATTTT,CASSWGGADTQYF
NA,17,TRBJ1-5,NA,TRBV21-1,TGTGCCAGCAGCAAAGGGGCCGGTCTTAGGAGCAATCAGCCCCAGCATTTT,CASSKGAGLRSNQPQHF
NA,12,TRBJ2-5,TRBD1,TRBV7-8,TGTGCCAGCAGCTCCGACCGGGGACAGAAGTACTTC,CASSSDRGQKYF
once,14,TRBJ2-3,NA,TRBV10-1,TGCGCCAGCAGTGAGCCAAGTGAGGGAGATACGCAGTATTTT,CASSEPSEGDTQYF
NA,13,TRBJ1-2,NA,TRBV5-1,TGCGCCAGCAGCGAACAGGGAGCGGTTGGCTACACCTTC,CASSEQGAVGYTF
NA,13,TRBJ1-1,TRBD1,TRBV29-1,TGCAGCGTCCAGACAGGGGCTTACACTGAAGCTTTCTTT,CSVQTGAYTEAFF
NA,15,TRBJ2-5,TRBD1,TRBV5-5,TGTGCCAGCAGCTTGACGCCAGGGGGCCGGGAGACCCAGTACTTC,CASSLTPGGRETQYF
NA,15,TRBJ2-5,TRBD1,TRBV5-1,TGCGCCAGCAGCGGGGACAGGGGGGGATTGGGACCCCAGTACTTC,CASSGDRGGLGPQYF
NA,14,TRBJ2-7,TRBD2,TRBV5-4,TGTGCCAGCAGCAAAGCGGGACTTGATTACGAGCAGTACTTC,CASSKAGLDYEQYF
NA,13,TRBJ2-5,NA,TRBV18,TGTGCCAGCTCTGCGGCGTACCAAGAGACCCAGTACTTC,CASSAAYQETQYF
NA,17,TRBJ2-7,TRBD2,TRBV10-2,TGCGCCAGCAGTGGGGTAGCGGGAGGGAGGAGCTCCTACGAGCAGTACTTC,CASSGVAGGRSSYEQYF
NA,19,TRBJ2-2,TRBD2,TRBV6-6,TGTGCCAGCAGTCGCCAAATGACTAGCGGGTTAACGAACACCGGGGAGCTGTTTTTT,CASSRQMTSGLTNTGELFF
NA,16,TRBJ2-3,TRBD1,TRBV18,TGTGCCAGCTCAACTCAGACAGGGGCTAGCACAGATACGCAGTATTTT,CASSTQTGASTDTQYF
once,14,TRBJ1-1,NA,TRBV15,TGTGCCACCAGCGGATACAGGGCGCGCACTGAAGCTTTCTTT,CATSGYRARTEAFF
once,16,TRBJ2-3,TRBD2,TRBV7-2,TGTGCCAGCAGCATATCCGTAGCGGGAAGCACAGATACGCAGTATTTT,CASSISVAGSTDTQYF
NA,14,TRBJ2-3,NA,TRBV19,TGTGCCAGTAGTATCGACACTAGCACAGATACGCAGTATTTT,CASSIDTSTDTQYF
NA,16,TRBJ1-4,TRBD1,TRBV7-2,TGTGCCAGCAGCTTACTTCGGACAGGGGGTAATGAAAAACTGTTTTTT,CASSLLRTGGNEKLFF